A selection of T cell receptor beta chains follows, all from one sample in a study of shared clonotypes between healthy human individuals. Assay: immunoSEQ multiplex PCR; the TCRdb copy retains only in-frame clones and omits some. Here the sample spans 550,000 to 850,000 clones, approximately 79% being singletons. The material sequenced was memory CD4+ T cells sorted from blood. These receptors all stem from a woman in her 30s in good health. CDR3s include the opening cysteine and the closing phenylalanine or tryptophan. Fields, in order: D gene, V gene, clone size, J gene, CDR3 DNA, CDR3 protein. D genes are given only for firm matches. Clone size is given for some rows only: seen once, a few or many times, or a class if the clone is expanded.

d_gene: -
v_gene: TRBV11-1
abundance: -
j_gene: TRBJ2-3
CDR3nt: TGTGCCAGCAGTCATTACCGCCGGGGAAACACAGATACGCAGTATTTT
CDR3aa: CASSHYRRGNTDTQYF

d_gene: -
v_gene: TRBV5-1
abundance: -
j_gene: TRBJ1-3
CDR3nt: TGCGCCGGCAGCTTTGACGGCCCCTCTGGAAACACCATATATTTT
CDR3aa: CAGSFDGPSGNTIYF

d_gene: -
v_gene: TRBV11-2
abundance: -
j_gene: TRBJ2-2
CDR3nt: TGTGCCAGCAGCTTAGGAAGAGCCTACACCGGGGAGCTGTTTTTT
CDR3aa: CASSLGRAYTGELFF

d_gene: TRBD2
v_gene: TRBV10-1
abundance: -
j_gene: TRBJ2-7
CDR3nt: TGCGCCAGCAGTGAGTCGGCGGGACTAGCGGGAGACCTGGAGCAGTACTTC
CDR3aa: CASSESAGLAGDLEQYF

d_gene: -
v_gene: TRBV6-5
abundance: -
j_gene: TRBJ2-5
CDR3nt: TGTGCCAGCAGTTACGAGGGGAGAAGGACCCAGTACTTC
CDR3aa: CASSYEGRRTQYF

d_gene: TRBD2
v_gene: TRBV4-1
abundance: -
j_gene: TRBJ2-2
CDR3nt: TGCGCCAGCAGCCTATCCTTAGCGGGCACCGGGGAGCTGTTTTTT
CDR3aa: CASSLSLAGTGELFF

d_gene: -
v_gene: TRBV28
abundance: -
j_gene: TRBJ1-4
CDR3nt: TGTGCCAGCAGTACCGGGGCTGAAAAACTGTTTTTT
CDR3aa: CASSTGAEKLFF

d_gene: -
v_gene: TRBV18
abundance: -
j_gene: TRBJ2-7
CDR3nt: TGTGCCAGCTCACCAAGTACGGGACCATCCTACGAGCAGTACTTC
CDR3aa: CASSPSTGPSYEQYF

d_gene: TRBD1
v_gene: TRBV4-1
abundance: once
j_gene: TRBJ2-5
CDR3nt: TGCGCCAGCAGCCAAGAATACAGGGGGCGCCTCGAGACCCAGTACTTC
CDR3aa: CASSQEYRGRLETQYF

d_gene: -
v_gene: TRBV4-2
abundance: once
j_gene: TRBJ2-1
CDR3nt: TGTGCCAGCAGCGAGGCGCGCTATGAGCAGTTCTTC
CDR3aa: CASSEARYEQFF